The entry below gives a single TCR beta chain sequence along with its context. CDR3 size: 13 residues. The germline gives CDR1 SSHAT, CDR2 FNYEAQ (reference sequence). Losses at the gene ends were 5 bases for V and 9 bases for J; bases not matched to a gene: 3. The PCR ran on 60 Vbeta and 13 Jbeta primers. Produced via immunoSEQ multiplex PCR; TCRdb's table is partial and in-frame only. Its table lists tens of thousands of clones. This specimen comes from a study of cytomegalovirus exposure and HLA in healthy donors. Study as a whole: Samples from HLA-typed donors yielded 65 million to 90 million unique TCRs in an early data release.

This clonotype was obtained from a woman in her 40s in good health and CMV-seropositive. Sequencing was carried out using PBMCs. The genes are TRBV7-7 and TRBJ2-3; TRBD2 aligns across 12 bases. CDR3 nucleotide sequence: TGTGCCAGCAGCCCCGGACTAGCGGGGACGCAGTATTTT. This encodes CASSPGLAGTQYF.